The sequence of this TCR beta chain was determined in a study of Ad26.COV2.S vaccination and SARS-CoV-2 variants. For the study at large: Participants got Ad26.COV2.S intramuscularly, once or twice 56 days apart. Notes on the study in general: The breadth of spike-specific CD8+ and CD4+ T cell responses after vaccination was reportedly substantial. Vaccine and placebo recipients had similar non-spike TCR breadth. Placebo recipients showed lower spike-specific TCR breadth than vaccinees.

Treatment: around 19 received Ad26.COV2.S at low or high dose, single or two shots; 5 received placebo; per-sample allocation not given. The samples were gathered on day 63 after the first injection of vaccine or placebo. The protocol was immunoSEQ multiplex PCR, while the TCRdb copy is restricted to in-frame clones and leaves out a portion. The sample has approximately 480,000 clones; around nine tenths are singletons. On this clone: Its antigen is unidentified.

Sample: peripheral blood, taken in a trial of Ad26.COV2.S vaccine versus placebo. The sequence came from a person between 18 and 65 years old who received the Ad26.COV2.S COVID-19 vaccine or a placebo.

CDR3 residues: CASSYSLGDLYGYTF. The CDR3 nucleotides read TGTGCCAGCAGTTACAGCCTAGGGGACCTCTATGGCTACACCTTC. This chain joins TRBV6-5 and TRBJ1-2, with D possibly TRBD1 on 5 matching bases. The CDR3 is made up of 15 amino acids. V lost 2 bases to trimming and J lost 4 bases, with 14 bases between them. Germline V lookup: CDR1 MNHEY, CDR2 SVGAGI.